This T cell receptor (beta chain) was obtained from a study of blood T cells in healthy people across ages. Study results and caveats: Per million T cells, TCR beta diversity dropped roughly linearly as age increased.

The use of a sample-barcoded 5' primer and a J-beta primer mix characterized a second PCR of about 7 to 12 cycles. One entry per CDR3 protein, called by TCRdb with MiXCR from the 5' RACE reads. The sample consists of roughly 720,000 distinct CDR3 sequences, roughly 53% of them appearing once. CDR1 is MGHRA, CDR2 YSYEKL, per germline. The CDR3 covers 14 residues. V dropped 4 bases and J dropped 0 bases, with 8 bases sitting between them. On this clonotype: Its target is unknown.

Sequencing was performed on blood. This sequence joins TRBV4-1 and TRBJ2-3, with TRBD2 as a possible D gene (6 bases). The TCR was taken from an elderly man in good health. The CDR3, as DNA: TGCGCCAGCAGCCGACTAGAGAGCACAGATACGCAGTATTTT. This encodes CASSRLESTDTQYF.